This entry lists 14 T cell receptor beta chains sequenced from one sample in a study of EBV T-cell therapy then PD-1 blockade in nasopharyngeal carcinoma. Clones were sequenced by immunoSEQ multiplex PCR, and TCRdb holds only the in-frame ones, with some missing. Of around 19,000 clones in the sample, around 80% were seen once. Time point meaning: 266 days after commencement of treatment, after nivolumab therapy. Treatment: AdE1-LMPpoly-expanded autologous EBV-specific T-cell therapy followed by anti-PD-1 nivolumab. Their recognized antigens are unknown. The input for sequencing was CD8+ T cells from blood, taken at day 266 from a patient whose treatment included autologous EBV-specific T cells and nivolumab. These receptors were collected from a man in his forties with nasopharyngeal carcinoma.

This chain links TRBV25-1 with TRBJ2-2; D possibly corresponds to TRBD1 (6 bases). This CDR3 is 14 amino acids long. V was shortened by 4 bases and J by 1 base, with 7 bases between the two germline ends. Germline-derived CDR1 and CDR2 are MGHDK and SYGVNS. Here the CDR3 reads CASSGTENTGELFF. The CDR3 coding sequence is TGTGCCAGCAGTGGGACAGAGAACACCGGGGAGCTGTTTTTT.

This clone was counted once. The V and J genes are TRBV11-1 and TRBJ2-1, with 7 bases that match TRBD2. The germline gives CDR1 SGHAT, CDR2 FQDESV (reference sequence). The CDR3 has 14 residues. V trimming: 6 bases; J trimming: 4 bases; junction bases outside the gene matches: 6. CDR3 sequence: CASSLSGAYNEQFF. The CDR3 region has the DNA TGTGCCAGCAGTTTAAGCGGGGCATACAATGAGCAGTTCTTC.

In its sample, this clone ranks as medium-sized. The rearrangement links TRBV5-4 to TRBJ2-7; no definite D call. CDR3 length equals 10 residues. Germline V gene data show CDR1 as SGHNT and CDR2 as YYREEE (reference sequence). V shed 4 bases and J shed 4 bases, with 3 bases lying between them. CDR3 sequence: CASSPYEQYF. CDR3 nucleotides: TGTGCCAGCAGCCCATACGAGCAGTACTTC.

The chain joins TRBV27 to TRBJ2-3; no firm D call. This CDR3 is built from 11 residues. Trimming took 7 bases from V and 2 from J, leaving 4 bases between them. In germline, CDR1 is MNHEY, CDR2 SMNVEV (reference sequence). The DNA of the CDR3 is TGTGCCAGCATCTCCACAGATACGCAGTATTTT. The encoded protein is CASISTDTQYF.

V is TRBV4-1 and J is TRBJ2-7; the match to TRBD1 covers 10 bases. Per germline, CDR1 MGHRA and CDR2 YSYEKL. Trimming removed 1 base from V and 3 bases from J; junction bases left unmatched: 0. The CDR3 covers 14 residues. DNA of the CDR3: TGCGCCAGCAGCCAAGGGGACAGGGGCTACGAGCAGTACTTC. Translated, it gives CASSQGDRGYEQYF.

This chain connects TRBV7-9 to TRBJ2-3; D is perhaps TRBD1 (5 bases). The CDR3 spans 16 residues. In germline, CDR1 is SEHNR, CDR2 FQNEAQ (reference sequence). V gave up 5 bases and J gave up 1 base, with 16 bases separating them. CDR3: CASSPAEGRGTDTQYF. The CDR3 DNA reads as TGTGCCAGCAGCCCGGCAGAAGGCAGGGGCACAGATACGCAGTATTTT.

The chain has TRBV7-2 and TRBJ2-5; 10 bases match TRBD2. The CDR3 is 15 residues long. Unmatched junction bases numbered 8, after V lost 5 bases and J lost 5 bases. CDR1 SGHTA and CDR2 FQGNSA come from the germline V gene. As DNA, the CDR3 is TGTGCCAGCAGCCCCGGAGCGGGGGGGTGGGAGACCCAGTACTTC. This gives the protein CASSPGAGGWETQYF.

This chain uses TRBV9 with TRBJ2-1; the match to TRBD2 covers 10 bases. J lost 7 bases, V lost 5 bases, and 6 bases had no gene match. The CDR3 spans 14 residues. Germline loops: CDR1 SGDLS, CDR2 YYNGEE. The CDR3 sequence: CASSLGTSANEQFF. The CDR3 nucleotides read TGTGCCAGCAGTCTGGGGACTAGCGCGAATGAGCAGTTCTTC.

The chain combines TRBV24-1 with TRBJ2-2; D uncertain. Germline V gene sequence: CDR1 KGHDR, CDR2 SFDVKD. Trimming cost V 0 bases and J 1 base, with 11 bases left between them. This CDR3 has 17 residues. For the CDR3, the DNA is TGTGCCACCAGTGATTTGACCGCAAACCAGAACACCGGGGAGCTGTTTTTT. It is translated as CATSDLTANQNTGELFF.

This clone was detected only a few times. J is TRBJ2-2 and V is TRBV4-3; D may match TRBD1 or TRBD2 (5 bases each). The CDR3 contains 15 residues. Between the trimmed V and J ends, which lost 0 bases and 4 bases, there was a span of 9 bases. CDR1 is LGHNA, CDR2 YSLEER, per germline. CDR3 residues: CASSQDRGVTGELFF. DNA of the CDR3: TGCGCCAGCAGCCAAGATCGAGGGGTCACCGGGGAGCTGTTTTTT.

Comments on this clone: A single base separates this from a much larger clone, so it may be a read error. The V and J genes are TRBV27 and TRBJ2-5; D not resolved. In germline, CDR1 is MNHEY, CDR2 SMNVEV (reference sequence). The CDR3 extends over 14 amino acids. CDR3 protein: CASSFIDKQEAQYF. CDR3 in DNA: TGTGCCAGCAGTTTTATAGATAAACAAGAGGCCCAGTACTTC.

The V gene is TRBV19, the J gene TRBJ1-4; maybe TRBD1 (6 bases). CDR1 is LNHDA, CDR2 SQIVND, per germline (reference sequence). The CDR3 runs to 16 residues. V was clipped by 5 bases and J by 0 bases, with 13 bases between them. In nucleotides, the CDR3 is TGTGCCAGTAGTGCCCCATGGACAGCAACTAATGAAAAACTGTTTTTT. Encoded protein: CASSAPWTATNEKLFF.

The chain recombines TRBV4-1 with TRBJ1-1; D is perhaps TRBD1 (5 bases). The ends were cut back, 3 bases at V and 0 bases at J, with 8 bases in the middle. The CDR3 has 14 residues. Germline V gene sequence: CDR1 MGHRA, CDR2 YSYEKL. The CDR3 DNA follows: TGCGCCAGCAGCCAGGGGGGTATGAACACTGAAGCTTTCTTT. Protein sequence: CASSQGGMNTEAFF.

CDR3 nucleotides: TGCGCCAGCAGCCTCCGTCTCCCGGCACGGGAGACCCAGTACTTC. This encodes CASSLRLPARETQYF. This chain uses TRBV4-3 with TRBJ2-5; D gene ambiguous. V shed 4 bases and J shed 5 bases, with 17 bases lying between them. This CDR3 contains 15 residues. Germline V gives CDR1 LGHNA, CDR2 YSLEER.